This T cell receptor beta chain was sequenced in a study of CD8+ T cells in alopecia areata. Study overall: Treated patients were dosed with oral tofacitinib, taking 5 to 10 mg twice daily. The study's findings and limits: Among the cells sequenced in scalp samples are also the resident alphabeta T cells of normal skin.

For this clone: The antigen is undetermined.

Treatment specified: oral pan-JAK inhibitor, 5-10 mg twice daily. cDNA prepared by RNA extraction and subsequent reverse transcription served as the template for sequencing. Produced via immunoSEQ multiplex PCR; TCRdb's table is partial and in-frame only. The sample holds 200,000 to 250,000 clones; 66% are singletons and the top ten take 1% to 1.5%. Trimming removed 3 bases from V and 3 bases from J, with 6 bases in between. The CDR3 runs to 12 residues. The germline V gene has CDR1 SGHAT and CDR2 FQNNGV. This TCR was sampled from a human donor with alopecia areata. This sample comprised CD4+ T cells sorted from blood, obtained at approximately week 42, from a patient treated with tofacitinib. The chain links TRBV11-2 to TRBJ2-7; D unclear. The CDR3 sequence is CASSFEIYEQYF. CDR3 coding DNA: TGTGCCAGCAGCTTTGAGATCTACGAGCAGTACTTC.